This T cell receptor beta chain emerged from a study of shared clonotypes between healthy human individuals. On this clone itself: Its antigen is currently unknown.

The study, taken as a whole, reports: Clonotype sharing across a few donors was observed for 4% to 6.5% of naive CD4 clonotypes.

It was 200 to 250 ng DNA, 28,000 or so T cell genomes, that sorted-subset replicate PCRs used. Libraries were prepared by immunoSEQ multiplex PCR; TCRdb keeps only in-frame clonotypes and omits some of them. The sample consists of roughly 660,000 clones, roughly 91% of them appearing once. Between the trimmed V and J ends, which lost 2 bases and 8 bases, there was a span of 24 bases. CDR3 length: 17 residues. Germline loops: CDR1 MNHEY, CDR2 SMNVEV (reference sequence). Only Caucasian adults living in Nashville, Tennessee made up the donor group. The chain is built from TRBV27 and TRBJ1-2; perhaps TRBD1 as D (6 bases). The receptor comes from a man aged 18 to 30 in good health. Some clones in this sample may be carry-over from other donors' samples. The source material was memory CD8+ T cells from PBMCs. The subset denotes: CD45RO+ cells pooled with CCR7-negative TemRA cells. The CDR3 loop reads CASSLNGVGGRTGGYTF. DNA for the CDR3: TGTGCCAGCAGTTTAAATGGGGTCGGGGGGCGCACGGGCGGCTACACCTTC.